One sample yielded the 3 T cell receptor beta chains listed below, sequenced in a study of CD8+CD57+ T cells in acquired aplastic anemia. It was genomic DNA that served as the template for profiling TCR beta VDJ and CDR3. TCRdb passed the reads through MiXCR, listing each CDR3 protein once. The table lists about 220,000 distinct CDR3 sequences, approximately 35% of them singletons. The sequenced sample was sorted CD4+, CD8+, or CD8+CD57+ T cells (not recorded which) from PBMCs. Receptors were obtained from a human donor in good health, serving as a control.

Comment on this clonotype: The junction departs from germline at one end; a sequencing error may be responsible. The chain carries TRBV4-1 and TRBJ1-1, with TRBD1 identical over 7 bases. The CDR3 has 14 residues. Germline-derived CDR1 and CDR2 are MGHRA and YSYEKL. The CDR3, as DNA: TGTGCCAGCAGCCAAGTAGCGACAGGGTCTGAAGCTTTCTTT. Translating gives CASSQVATGSEAFF.

This clonotype is a singleton in its sample. The chain is built from TRBV24-1 and TRBJ2-1; D could derive from TRBD1 or TRBD2 (7 bases each). The CDR3 spans 13 residues. V lost 7 bases to trimming and J lost 6 bases, with 12 bases between them. Germline CDR1 KGHDR, CDR2 SFDVKD. The CDR3 protein is CATRAGGGNEQFF. The CDR3 region has the DNA TGTGCCACCAGGGCAGGGGGGGGCAATGAGCAGTTCTTC.

The rearrangement uses TRBV5-1 and TRBJ2-3, with 7 bases lining up with TRBD1. This CDR3 has 18 amino acids. The germline CDR1 and CDR2 sequences are SGHRS and YFSETQ. J gave up 2 bases and V 0 bases, and 12 bases lay outside the gene matches. CDR3 DNA sequence: TGCGCCAGCAGCTTGGCCAGGGTCTGGGACAGTCACACAGATACGCAGTATTTT. This codes for CASSLARVWDSHTDTQYF.